The clone carrying this TCR beta chain was observed a few times. This sample stems from a study of blood T cell repertoires in COVID-19. Study-wide context: Material from acute and convalescent COVID-19 was sourced from the United States, Italy and Spain. T cells, B-cell-depleted T cells, or PBMCs provided the cDNA or gDNA that served as material.

Produced via immunoSEQ multiplex PCR; TCRdb's table is partial and in-frame only. The sample shows some 100,000 clones, roughly 76% of them seen only once. The sequencing sample was made of peripheral blood. The sequence derives from a human donor in a cohort sampled during active COVID-19.

The CDR3 sequence: CASSLEKAGIMNTEAFF. DNA of the CDR3: TGCGCCAGCAGCTTGGAAAAGGCAGGGATTATGAACACTGAAGCTTTCTTT. The chain carries TRBV5-1 and TRBJ1-1, with a tentative D call TRBD1 (5 bases). V was pared by 0 bases and J by 0 bases, with 15 bases between. The CDR3 is 17 residues long. In germline, CDR1 is SGHRS, CDR2 YFSETQ.